The rows below give T cell receptor beta chains drawn from one sample of a study of graft-versus-host responses after intestinal transplantation. Assay: immunoSEQ multiplex PCR; the TCRdb copy retains only in-frame clones and omits some. There are about 100,000 clones in the sample; 90% to 95% occur only once, and about 0.18% lies in the top ten. No antigens are known for them. The specimen was unstimulated CD4+ T cells sorted from spleen or lymph node cells, collected before transplant. These receptors came from a human donor who was the organ donor for an intestinal transplant. The CDR3 runs from the conserved cysteine through the conserved F or W. A D gene is named only where the DNA matches it firmly. Only part of the rows carry a size: once, few, many, or a class if the clone is expanded.

D gene	J gene	clone size	V gene	CDR3 protein	CDR3 DNA
.	TRBJ1-2	.	TRBV5-1	CASYEGGYGYTF	TGCGCCAGCTATGAGGGTGGTTATGGCTACACCTTC
TRBD1	TRBJ1-4	.	TRBV27	CASSLQGANEKLFF	TGTGCCAGCAGTTTACAGGGGGCTAATGAAAAACTGTTTTTT
TRBD2	TRBJ2-2	.	TRBV4-2	CASRLSGGAFAANTGELFF	TGTGCCAGCAGACTTAGCGGGGGGGCCTTCGCGGCCAACACCGGGGAGCTGTTTTTT
TRBD1	TRBJ1-1	.	TRBV5-1	CASSLTGTGILNTEAFF	TGCGCCAGCAGCTTAACCGGGACAGGCATCTTGAACACTGAAGCTTTCTTT
.	TRBJ1-5	few	TRBV2	CASRKWGGENQPQHF	TGTGCCAGCAGGAAGTGGGGAGGGGAAAATCAGCCCCAGCATTTT
TRBD1	TRBJ1-5	.	TRBV19	CASGQGSNQPQHF	TGTGCCAGTGGACAGGGTAGCAATCAGCCCCAGCATTTT
TRBD2	TRBJ2-2	.	TRBV7-3	CASSPIAGGTITGELFF	TGTGCCAGCAGCCCGATTGCGGGGGGGACCATCACCGGGGAGCTGTTTTTT
TRBD1	TRBJ2-7	once	TRBV11-2	CASSSQGQGNYEQYF	TGTGCCAGCAGCTCCCAGGGACAGGGTAATTACGAGCAGTACTTC
TRBD2	TRBJ2-3	.	TRBV9	CASSMGLAGPGRDTQYF	TGTGCCAGCAGCATGGGACTAGCGGGGCCTGGTAGAGATACGCAGTATTTT
TRBD1	TRBJ1-5	.	TRBV6-6	CASSRDRGDQPQHF	TGTGCCAGCAGCCGGGACAGGGGGGATCAGCCCCAGCATTTT
.	TRBJ1-4	.	TRBV4-3	CASSLLRGGLEKLFF	TGCGCCAGCAGCCTACTAAGAGGGGGTCTTGAAAAACTGTTTTTT
TRBD1	TRBJ2-2	.	TRBV4-3	CASSQVVTGVAGELFF	TGCGCCAGCAGCCAAGTGGTGACAGGGGTGGCCGGGGAGCTGTTTTTT
.	TRBJ2-7	.	TRBV4-1	CASSQAPRIYEQYF	TGCGCCAGCAGCCAAGCCCCGAGGATCTACGAGCAGTACTTC
.	TRBJ1-1	.	TRBV4-1	CASSQRNGKGAFF	TGCGCCAGCAGCCAGAGAAACGGGAAGGGAGCTTTCTTT
.	TRBJ2-3	.	TRBV2	CARSRGTDTQYF	TGTGCCAGAAGTAGAGGCACAGATACGCAGTATTTT
.	TRBJ2-7	.	TRBV27	CASSPNPAADEQYF	TGTGCCAGCAGTCCTAACCCCGCGGCGGACGAGCAGTACTTC
TRBD2	TRBJ2-7	.	TRBV4-2	CASSQSLAGAYEQYF	TGTGCCAGCAGCCAAAGTCTAGCGGGGGCCTACGAGCAGTACTTC
.	TRBJ2-3	.	TRBV7-9	CASSLGGSGVTRIDTQYF	TGTGCCAGCAGCTTAGGAGGATCAGGGGTTACCCGGATAGATACGCAGTATTTT
.	TRBJ2-7	.	TRBV19	CASSIDRDTSPEQYF	TGTGCCAGTAGTATCGACCGGGACACATCCCCCGAGCAGTACTTC
.	TRBJ1-2	.	TRBV14	CASSQDRGDYGYTF	TGTGCCAGCAGCCAAGATCGGGGGGACTATGGCTACACCTTC
.	TRBJ1-5	.	TRBV4-2	CASSQDQAGVQPQHF	TGTGCCAGCAGCCAAGATCAGGCAGGGGTTCAGCCCCAGCATTTT
.	TRBJ2-4	once	TRBV11-3	CASSPNGVPKNIQYF	TGTGCCAGCAGTCCTAACGGGGTGCCTAAAAACATTCAGTACTTC
.	TRBJ1-2	.	TRBV4-1	CASRFEQGPYGYTF	TGCGCCAGCAGGTTCGAACAGGGACCATATGGCTACACCTTC
TRBD1	TRBJ1-5	.	TRBV15	CATSREGTGIQPQHF	TGTGCCACCAGCAGAGAAGGGACAGGGATTCAGCCCCAGCATTTT
TRBD1	TRBJ2-7	once	TRBV27	CASKPGQGAYEQYF	TGTGCCAGCAAACCGGGACAGGGGGCTTACGAGCAGTACTTC
TRBD1	TRBJ1-4	.	TRBV6-5	CASARTGNNEKLFF	TGTGCCAGCGCCCGGACAGGGAATAATGAAAAACTGTTTTTT
.	TRBJ1-2	.	TRBV30	CACRQEVYGYTF	TGTGCCTGCAGGCAGGAAGTCTATGGCTACACCTTC
.	TRBJ2-6	.	TRBV29-1	CSALTTKQVSGANVLTF	TGCAGCGCCCTTACGACTAAACAAGTCTCTGGGGCCAACGTCCTGACTTTC
.	TRBJ1-3	.	TRBV27	CASSGGLSGNTIYF	TGTGCCAGCAGTGGCGGGCTTTCTGGAAACACCATATATTTT
.	TRBJ2-2	.	TRBV11-2	CASRGRYTGELFF	TGTGCCAGCCGCGGGCGGTACACCGGGGAGCTGTTTTTT
.	TRBJ2-1	.	TRBV5-6	CASSPSGGGALNEQFF	TGTGCCAGCAGCCCTTCGGGTGGGGGGGCCCTCAATGAGCAGTTCTTC
.	TRBJ2-6	.	TRBV15	CATSRAAGAAGANVLTF	TGTGCCACCAGCAGAGCCGCAGGGGCGGCTGGGGCCAACGTCCTGACTTTC
.	TRBJ2-5	.	TRBV6-5	CASSPRRGTQYF	TGTGCCAGCAGTCCACGGAGAGGGACCCAGTACTTC
.	TRBJ1-2	.	TRBV5-4	CASSPSPQENYGYTF	TGTGCCAGCAGCCCCAGTCCCCAGGAAAACTATGGCTACACCTTC
.	TRBJ1-5	.	TRBV4-1	CASSQGRANQPQHF	TGCGCCAGCAGCCAGGGCAGGGCCAATCAGCCCCAGCATTTT
TRBD1	TRBJ1-2	.	TRBV9	CASSVATGVGVGGYTF	TGTGCCAGCAGCGTGGCGACAGGGGTGGGTGTTGGTGGCTACACCTTC
.	TRBJ1-4	.	TRBV5-1	CASSLPTGATNEKLFF	TGCGCCAGCAGCTTGCCCACGGGGGCAACTAATGAAAAACTGTTTTTT
TRBD1	TRBJ1-6	once	TRBV28	CASSLWQGAGGSPLHF	TGTGCCAGCAGTTTATGGCAGGGGGCCGGTGGTTCACCCCTCCACTTT
.	TRBJ1-2	few	TRBV28	CASEIPNYGYTF	TGTGCCAGCGAGATTCCTAACTATGGCTACACCTTC
.	TRBJ1-1	.	TRBV7-9	CASSLALGPPRGRAEAFF	TGTGCCAGCAGCTTAGCGCTCGGGCCCCCCAGGGGTAGGGCTGAAGCTTTCTTT